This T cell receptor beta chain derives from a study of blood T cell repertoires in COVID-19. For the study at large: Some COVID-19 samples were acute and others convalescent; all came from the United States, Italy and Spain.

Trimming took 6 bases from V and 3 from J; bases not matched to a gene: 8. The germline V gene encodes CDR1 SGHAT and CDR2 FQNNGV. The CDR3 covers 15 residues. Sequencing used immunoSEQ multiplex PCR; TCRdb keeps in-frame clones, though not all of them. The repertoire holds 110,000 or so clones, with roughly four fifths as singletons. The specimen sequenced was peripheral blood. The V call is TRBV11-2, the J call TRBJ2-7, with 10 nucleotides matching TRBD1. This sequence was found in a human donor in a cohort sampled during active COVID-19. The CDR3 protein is CASRNPGQGSYEQYF. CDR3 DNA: TGTGCCAGCAGAAACCCGGGACAGGGGAGCTACGAGCAGTACTTC.